This entry lists 28 T cell receptor beta chains sequenced from one sample in a study of radiotherapy plus CTLA-4 blockade in lung cancer. Produced via immunoSEQ multiplex PCR; TCRdb's table is partial and in-frame only. The sample carries 20,000 to 30,000 clones, about 76% recorded once. The material sequenced was peripheral blood, taken from a patient treated with radiotherapy plus ipilimumab. These receptors were taken from a human donor with non-small cell lung cancer that progressed on radiotherapy plus ipilimumab.

The CDR3 sequence: CASSLEDRGWETQYF. As DNA, the CDR3 is TGCGCCAGCAGCTTGGAAGACAGGGGCTGGGAGACCCAGTACTTC. The rearrangement links TRBV5-1 to TRBJ2-5; 8 bases are a match to TRBD1. Germline V lookup: CDR1 SGHRS, CDR2 YFSETQ. This CDR3 has 15 amino acids. V shed 0 bases, J shed 5 bases, and the junction held 6 bases outside the gene matches.

The V and J genes are TRBV6-1 and TRBJ1-2; D is undetermined. Trimming pared 2 bases from V and 8 bases from J, leaving 15 bases between. Germline V gives CDR1 MNHNS, CDR2 SASEGT. This CDR3 region has 14 residues. The CDR3 spells CASSERGGYGGYTF. The CDR3 nucleotides read TGTGCCAGCAGTGAAAGAGGAGGGTACGGCGGCTACACCTTC.

V gene TRBV28 combines with J gene TRBJ2-5; 14 nucleotides agree with TRBD2. The CDR3 sequence is 18 residues long. Trimming at V came to 6 bases and at J to 3 bases, leaving 12 bases not matched to a gene. Germline V gene sequence: CDR1 MDHEN, CDR2 SYDVKM. This CDR3 reads CASSLGLRLAGGEETQYF. The DNA of the CDR3 is TGTGCCAGCAGCCTGGGGTTAAGACTAGCGGGAGGGGAAGAGACCCAGTACTTC.

The chain links TRBV5-7 to TRBJ2-7; D perhaps matches TRBD2 (6 bases). TRBV5-7 is designated an ORF whose function remains uncertain. The CDR3 has 13 amino acids. The V end was cut by 0 bases, the J end by 6 bases, with 10 bases between. CDR3 in DNA: TGTGCCAGCAGCTTGGGGGGGGTGGCCGAGCAGTACTTC. It codes for CASSLGGVAEQYF.

The genes are TRBV9 and TRBJ1-4; TRBD1 matches 7 bases. The trim removed 3 bases at V and 4 bases at J, leaving 6 bases unmatched. The CDR3 extends over 15 amino acids. Germline CDR1 and CDR2: SGDLS and YYNGEE. The CDR3 sequence: CASSGQTGNNEKLFF. As DNA, the CDR3 is TGTGCCAGCAGCGGACAGACAGGGAATAATGAAAAACTGTTTTTT.

In regard to this clone: An end of the junction does not agree with germline; a read error may underlie this. The chain has TRBV29-1 and TRBJ1-1, with a weak D call TRBD1 (6 bases). The CDR3 is 10 residues long. In germline, CDR1 is SQVTM, CDR2 ANQGSEA. The CDR3 spells CSAEGGGKGF. The DNA of the CDR3 is TGCAGCGCGGAGGGAGGGGGTAAGGGCTTT.

V gene TRBV6-9 combines with J gene TRBJ2-6, with D tentatively TRBD2 (6 bases). CDR1 is MNHGY and CDR2 is SVAAGI in the germline V gene. The CDR3 loop spans 14 amino acids. The V and J ends lost 5 bases and 2 bases respectively, with 7 bases between them. The CDR3 reads CASSVAAGANVLTF. CDR3 coding DNA: TGTGCCAGCAGTGTAGCGGCTGGGGCCAACGTCCTGACTTTC.

The chain recombines TRBV11-2 with TRBJ2-1, with 11 bases lining up with TRBD2. The germline V gene encodes CDR1 SGHAT and CDR2 FQNNGV. J was trimmed by 7 bases and V by 7 bases; bases with no gene match: 9. The CDR3 contains 15 residues. CDR3 in amino acids: CASTVLAGVGNEQFF. The CDR3 DNA follows: TGTGCCAGCACGGTACTAGCGGGAGTGGGTAATGAGCAGTTCTTC.

This clone was detected only a few times. The rearrangement uses TRBV19 and TRBJ1-5; TRBD1 matches 9 bases. Germline V gives CDR1 LNHDA, CDR2 SQIVND (reference sequence). Losses at the gene ends were 7 bases for V and 4 bases for J; bases not matched to a gene: 11. This CDR3 comprises 16 residues. This CDR3 is CASTLLPGQGNQPQHF. In DNA form, the CDR3 reads TGTGCCAGTACACTTCTACCGGGACAGGGTAATCAGCCCCAGCATTTT.

Only a few counts were recorded for this clone. The V and J genes are TRBV6-1 and TRBJ2-3, with D possibly being TRBD1 (6 bases). This CDR3 has 12 residues. Trimming pared 6 bases from V and 3 bases from J, leaving 7 bases between. The germline gives CDR1 MNHNS, CDR2 SASEGT. The CDR3 loop is CASRRGTDTQYF. The CDR3 DNA follows: TGTGCCAGCAGGAGGGGGACAGATACGCAGTATTTT.

The chain employs TRBV5-1 and TRBJ2-5; no clear D. The CDR3 runs to 13 residues. The germline V gene has CDR1 SGHRS and CDR2 YFSETQ. V lost 1 base, J lost 5 bases, and 9 bases lay in between. CDR3 sequence reads: CASSLFPAETQYF. CDR3 bases: TGCGCCAGCAGCTTGTTCCCCGCGGAGACCCAGTACTTC.

There are a few counts of this clone. This chain uses TRBV19 with TRBJ1-5; TRBD1 matches 8 bases. This CDR3 has 14 residues. From germline, CDR1 is LNHDA and CDR2 SQIVND (reference sequence). The V segment lost 1 base and the J segment 4 bases; nucleotides outside the gene matches: 0. The CDR3, as DNA: TGTGCCAGTAGTATAGGGACAGGGAATCAGCCCCAGCATTTT. This encodes CASSIGTGNQPQHF.

V usage is TRBV2 and J usage is TRBJ1-2, with 8 bases matching TRBD1. The J segment lost 1 base and the V segment lost 3 bases, leaving 7 bases of the junction unmatched. The germline CDR1 and CDR2 sequences are SNHLY and FYNNEI. The CDR3 totals 16 residues. The CDR3 is CASSDQGARNNYGYTF. The DNA of the CDR3 is TGTGCCAGCAGTGACCAGGGGGCGCGAAATAACTATGGCTACACCTTC.

This chain uses TRBV21-1 with TRBJ1-4. TRBV21-1 is recorded as a pseudogene. This CDR3 region has 13 residues. The CDR3 sequence: CASSKGDLGKLFF. CDR3 DNA: TGTGCCAGCAGCAAAGGGGATCTGGGAAAACTGTTTTTT.

This clone was observed a single time. This rearrangement joins TRBV5-1 to TRBJ1-5; D is uncertain. The CDR3 has 13 residues. Germline loops: CDR1 SGHRS, CDR2 YFSETQ. Trimming shortened V by 0 bases and J by 3 bases, and 4 bases separated the two germline ends. CDR3 loop: CASSLDVNQPQHF. The CDR3 bases are TGCGCCAGCAGCTTGGATGTCAATCAGCCCCAGCATTTT. The full variable domain, with the rest looked up from reference TRBV5-1 and TRBJ1-5, is KAGVTQTPRYLIKTRGQQVTLSCSPISGHRSVSWYQQTPGQGLQFLFEYFSETQRNKGNFPGRFSGRQFSNSRSEMNVSTLELGDSALYLCASSLDVNQPQHFGDGTRLSIL.

This sequence joins TRBV9 and TRBJ2-1; D is possibly TRBD1 (5 bases). The V gene's germline CDR1 is SGDLS and CDR2 YYNGEE. The CDR3 runs to 14 residues. Trimming removed 3 bases at V and 2 bases at J, with 9 bases between. CDR3 sequence: CASSGQYPYNEQFF. CDR3 nucleotides: TGTGCCAGCAGCGGACAGTACCCCTACAATGAGCAGTTCTTC.

The genes are TRBV5-6 and TRBJ2-5; 13 nucleotides align to TRBD2. From germline, CDR1 is SGHDT and CDR2 YYEEEE. V lost 0 bases to trimming and J lost 5 bases; unmatched junction nucleotides: 10. This CDR3 comprises 18 residues. The CDR3: CASSLAGTSGTSSETQYF. CDR3 bases: TGTGCCAGCAGCTTGGCGGGGACTAGCGGGACTTCCAGCGAGACCCAGTACTTC.

The chain links TRBV2 to TRBJ1-4; 8 positions agree with TRBD1. This CDR3 region has 15 residues. The germline gives CDR1 SNHLY, CDR2 FYNNEI. V lost 4 bases and J lost 6; bases outside the gene matches: 7. CDR3 bases: TGTGCCAGCAGTGGGACAGGGTCTGTGGATGAAAAACTGTTTTTT. Its translation is CASSGTGSVDEKLFF.

This clone was found a few times. The V call is TRBV28, the J call TRBJ1-5, with 11 bases matching TRBD1. The CDR3 runs 14 residues. J was trimmed by 6 bases and V by 6 bases; bases with no gene match: 4. The germline gives CDR1 MDHEN, CDR2 SYDVKM. CDR3 loop: CASSWTGGSQPQHF. DNA of the CDR3: TGTGCCAGCAGCTGGACAGGGGGCTCTCAGCCCCAGCATTTT.

The chain combines TRBV25-1 with TRBJ2-5; 7 nucleotides match TRBD1. Germline values: CDR1 MGHDK, CDR2 SYGVNS. With 6 bases clipped from V and 3 bases from J, the junction kept 7 bases outside the gene matches. The CDR3 covers 14 residues. CDR3 DNA sequence: TGTGCCAGCAGCCCCCGGGACAGTAAAGAGACCCAGTACTTC. Translation gives CASSPRDSKETQYF.

The rearrangement links TRBV10-3 to TRBJ1-2, with 11 bases lining up with TRBD1. The CDR3 consists of 15 residues. Germline trimming cut 7 bases from V and 2 bases from J; bases unmatched to any gene: 6. Germline V gene lookup returns CDR1 ENHRY and CDR2 SYGVKD. CDR3 region: CAITHGTGGNYGYTF. In DNA, the CDR3 is TGTGCCATCACTCATGGGACAGGGGGGAACTATGGCTACACCTTC.

The chain carries TRBV27 and TRBJ2-2, with D possibly matching TRBD2 (5 bases). V was shortened by 5 bases and J by 0 bases, with 10 bases between the two germline ends. The germline gives CDR1 MNHEY, CDR2 SMNVEV (reference sequence). This CDR3 is built from 15 residues. CDR3 residues: CASSLDYSNTGELFF. CDR3 sequence (DNA): TGTGCCAGCAGTCTCGACTACTCGAACACCGGGGAGCTGTTTTTT.

The genes are TRBV5-6 and TRBJ2-2; 7 bases agree with TRBD2. The CDR3 extends over 15 amino acids. Germline loops: CDR1 SGHDT, CDR2 YYEEEE. The J segment lost 3 bases and the V segment lost 1 base, leaving 3 bases of the junction unmatched. DNA of the CDR3: TGTGCCAGCAGCTTGTGGGGGGGTGACACCGGGGAGCTGTTTTTT. Translation gives CASSLWGGDTGELFF.

The rearrangement uses TRBV5-1 and TRBJ2-3, with 10 bases that match TRBD1. CDR1 SGHRS and CDR2 YFSETQ come from the germline V gene. The CDR3 covers 15 residues. Trimming cost V 0 bases and J 3 bases; bases outside gene matches: 1. The CDR3 reads CASSLEGQGTDTQYF. CDR3 nucleotide sequence: TGCGCCAGCAGCTTGGAGGGACAGGGGACAGATACGCAGTATTTT. The variable domain in full, completed from reference TRBV5-1 and TRBJ2-3, reads KAGVTQTPRYLIKTRGQQVTLSCSPISGHRSVSWYQQTPGQGLQFLFEYFSETQRNKGNFPGRFSGRQFSNSRSEMNVSTLELGDSALYLCASSLEGQGTDTQYFGPGTRLTVL.

The chain combines TRBV5-1 with TRBJ2-3; 16 bases are shared with TRBD2. The V and J ends lost 2 bases and 0 bases, in that order; junction bases with no gene match: 6. The CDR3 extends over 19 amino acids. The germline V gene has CDR1 SGHRS and CDR2 YFSETQ. CDR3: CASSFRGTSGGASTDTQYF. The DNA for the CDR3 is TGCGCCAGCAGCTTCAGAGGGACTAGCGGGGGGGCTAGCACAGATACGCAGTATTTT.

The V and J genes are TRBV2 and TRBJ1-2, with D tentatively TRBD1 (5 bases). The germline CDR1 and CDR2 sequences are SNHLY and FYNNEI. CDR3 size: 12 residues. Trimming took 5 bases from V and 8 from J, leaving 12 bases between them. The CDR3 nucleotides are TGTGCCAGCAGTCCTATGAGGGGAGGCTACACCTTC. Amino acids: CASSPMRGGYTF.

The table lists this clone with a few counts. The rearrangement uses TRBV5-8 and TRBJ2-1; unclear D gene. CDR3 length: 19 residues. The germline CDR1 and CDR2 sequences are SGHTS and YDEGEE. Trimming shortened V by 2 bases and J by 0 bases, and 21 bases separated the two germline ends. The CDR3 coding sequence is TGTGCCAGCAGCTTTTCGGGCCTCCCCCCTACTTACTCCTACAATGAGCAGTTCTTC. Translation gives CASSFSGLPPTYSYNEQFF. Full variable domain (remainder filled in from reference TRBV5-8 and TRBJ2-1): EAGVTQSPTHLIKTRGQQATLRCSPISGHTSVYWYQQALGLGLQFLLWYDEGEERNRGNFPPRFSGRQFPNYSSELNVNALELEDSALYLCASSFSGLPPTYSYNEQFFGPGTRLTVL.

The V gene is TRBV6-5, the J gene TRBJ1-1; the match to TRBD1 covers 10 bases. This CDR3 is 15 amino acids long. Germline V CDR1 and CDR2: MNHEY, SVGAGI. V trimming: 5 bases; J trimming: 3 bases; junction bases outside the gene matches: 6. DNA of the CDR3: TGTGCCAGCAGTGCGGGACAGGGGCGTTACACTGAAGCTTTCTTT. It yields the protein CASSAGQGRYTEAFF.